This entry is about one TCR beta chain. The V gene lost 5 bases and the J gene lost 0 bases, with 7 bases spanning the gap. Germline V gene sequence: CDR1 SEHNR, CDR2 FQNEAQ (reference sequence). The CDR3 is 14 amino acids. Libraries were prepared by immunoSEQ multiplex PCR; TCRdb keeps only in-frame clonotypes and omits some of them. This sample has 120,000 or so clones; 80% to 90% occur once, and the top ten carry more than 6.5%. The source of the sample is a study of control samples from healthy donors and cancer patients. The chain recombines TRBV7-9 with TRBJ1-4; D remains ambiguous. Sequenced: blood. The clonotype was recovered from a man aged 35-49 years in good health. In DNA, the CDR3 is TGTGCCAGCAGCGCCCTTGCAACTAATGAAAAACTGTTTTTT. Protein sequence: CASSALATNEKLFF. Using reference TRBV7-9 and TRBJ1-4 for the parts outside the CDR3, the full variable domain is DTGVSQNPRHKITKRGQNVTFRCDPISEHNRLYWYRQTLGQGPEFLTYFQNEAQLEKSRLLSDRFSAERPKGSFSTLEIQRTEQGDSAMYLCASSALATNEKLFFGSGTQLSVL.